This T cell receptor (beta chain) was documented in a study of T cells in Graves' hyperthyroidism and ophthalmopathy. General observations from the study: Expanded thyroid clonotypes (above 0.001) were mostly also found in blood.

Patients with uncontrolled infections, other autoimmune diseases, pregnancy or lactation were excluded. Points on this clonotype: Its antigen is not identified.

The CDR3 has 13 amino acids. The germline V gene encodes CDR1 LNHDA and CDR2 SQIVND (reference sequence). Trimming shortened V by 7 bases and J by 4 bases, and 13 bases separated the two germline ends. RNA transcripts served as the template for amplifying TCR beta CDR3 regions. The TCR CDR3 first-round RT-PCR relied on the HTBI primer set. MiXCR was run by TCRdb on the multiplex PCR reads, yielding one entry per CDR3 protein. Of about 660,000 distinct CDR3 sequences detected, 45% appear once; the ten largest clones hold roughly 6.5%. The chain employs TRBV19 and TRBJ1-1; weak D call: TRBD1 (5 bases). The sequenced sample was peripheral blood or thyroid tissue (not recorded which). This TCR was recovered from an adult man with Graves' disease, either hyperthyroidism or ophthalmopathy (not recorded which). The CDR3 is CASNWYGGTEAFF. As DNA, the CDR3 is TGTGCCAGTAACTGGTACGGGGGCACTGAAGCTTTCTTT. Full variable domain (outside the CDR3, taken from reference TRBV19 and TRBJ1-1): DGGITQSPKYLFRKEGQNVTLSCEQNLNHDAMYWYRQDPGQGLRLIYYSQIVNDFQKGDIAEGYSVSREKKESFPLTVTSAQKNPTAFYLCASNWYGGTEAFFGQGTRLTVV.